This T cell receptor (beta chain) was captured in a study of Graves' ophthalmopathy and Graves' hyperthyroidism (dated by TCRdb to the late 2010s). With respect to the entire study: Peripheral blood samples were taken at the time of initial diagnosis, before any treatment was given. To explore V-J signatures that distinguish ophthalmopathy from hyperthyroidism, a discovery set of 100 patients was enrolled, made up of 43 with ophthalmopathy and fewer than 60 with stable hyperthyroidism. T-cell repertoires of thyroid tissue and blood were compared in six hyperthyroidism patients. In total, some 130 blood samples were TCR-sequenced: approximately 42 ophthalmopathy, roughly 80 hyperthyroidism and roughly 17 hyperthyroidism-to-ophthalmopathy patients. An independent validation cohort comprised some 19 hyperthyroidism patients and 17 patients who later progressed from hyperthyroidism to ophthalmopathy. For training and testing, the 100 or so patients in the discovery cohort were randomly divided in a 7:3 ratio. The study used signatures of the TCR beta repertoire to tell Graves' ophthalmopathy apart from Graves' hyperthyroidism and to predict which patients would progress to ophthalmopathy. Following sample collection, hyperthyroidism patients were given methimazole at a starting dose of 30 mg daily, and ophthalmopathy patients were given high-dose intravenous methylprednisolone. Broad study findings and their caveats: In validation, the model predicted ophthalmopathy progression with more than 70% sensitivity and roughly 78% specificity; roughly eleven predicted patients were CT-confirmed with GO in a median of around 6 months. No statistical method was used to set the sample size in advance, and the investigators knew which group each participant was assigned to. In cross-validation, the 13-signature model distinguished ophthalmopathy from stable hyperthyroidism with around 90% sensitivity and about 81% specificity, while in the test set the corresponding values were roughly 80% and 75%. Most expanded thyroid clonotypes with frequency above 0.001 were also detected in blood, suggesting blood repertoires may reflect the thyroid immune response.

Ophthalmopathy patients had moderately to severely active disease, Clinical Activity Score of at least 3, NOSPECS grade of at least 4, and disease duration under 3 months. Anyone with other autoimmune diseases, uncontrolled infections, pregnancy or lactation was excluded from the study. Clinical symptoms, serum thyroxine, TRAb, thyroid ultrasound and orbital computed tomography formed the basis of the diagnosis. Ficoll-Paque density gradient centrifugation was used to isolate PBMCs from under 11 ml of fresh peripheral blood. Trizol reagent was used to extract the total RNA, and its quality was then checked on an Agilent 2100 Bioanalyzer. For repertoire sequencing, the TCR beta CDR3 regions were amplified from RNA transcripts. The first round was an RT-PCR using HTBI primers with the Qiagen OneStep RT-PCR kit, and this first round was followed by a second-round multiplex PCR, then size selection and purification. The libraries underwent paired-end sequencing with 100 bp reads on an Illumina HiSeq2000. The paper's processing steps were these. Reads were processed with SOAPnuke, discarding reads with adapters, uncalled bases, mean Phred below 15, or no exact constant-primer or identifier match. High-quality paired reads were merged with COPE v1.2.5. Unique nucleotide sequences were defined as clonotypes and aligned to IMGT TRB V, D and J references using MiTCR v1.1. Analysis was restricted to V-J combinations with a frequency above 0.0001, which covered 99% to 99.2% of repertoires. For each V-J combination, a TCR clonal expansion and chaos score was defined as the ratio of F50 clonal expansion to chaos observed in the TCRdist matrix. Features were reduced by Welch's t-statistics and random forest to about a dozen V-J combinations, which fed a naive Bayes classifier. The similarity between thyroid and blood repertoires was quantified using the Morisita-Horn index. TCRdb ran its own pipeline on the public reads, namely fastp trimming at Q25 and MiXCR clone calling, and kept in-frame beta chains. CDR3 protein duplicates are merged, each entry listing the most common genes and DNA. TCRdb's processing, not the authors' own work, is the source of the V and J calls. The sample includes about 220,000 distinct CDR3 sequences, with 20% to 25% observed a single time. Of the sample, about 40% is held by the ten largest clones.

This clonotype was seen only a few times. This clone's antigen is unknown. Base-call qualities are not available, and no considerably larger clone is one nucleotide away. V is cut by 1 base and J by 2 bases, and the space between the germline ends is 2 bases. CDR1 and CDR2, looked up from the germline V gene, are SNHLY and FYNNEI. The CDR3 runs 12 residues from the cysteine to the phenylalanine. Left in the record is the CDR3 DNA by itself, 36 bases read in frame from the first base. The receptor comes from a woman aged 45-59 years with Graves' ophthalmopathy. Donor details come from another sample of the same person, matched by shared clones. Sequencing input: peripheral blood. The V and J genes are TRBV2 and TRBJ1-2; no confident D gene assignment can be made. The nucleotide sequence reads TGTGCCAGCAGTGAAGTCAACTATGGCTACACCTTC. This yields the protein CASSEVNYGYTF.